These 6 T cell receptor beta chains were all obtained from the same sample, sequenced in a study of blood T cell repertoires in COVID-19 (dated by TCRdb to about 2020). The library was obtained by the immunoSEQ multiplex PCR assay. TCRdb re-hosts the immuneACCESS table, in-frame sequences only. Its copies lack some clones; in the studies checked, an unresolved V gene accounts for under half of them, and the cause for the rest is not known. In this sample the table shows about 140,000 clones, around 86% of which occur a single time. In total, the top ten clones hold approximately 9.1% of the sample. Sequences were obtained from peripheral blood. The source is a woman aged 60-70 years with active or convalescent COVID-19.

This clone was recorded a few times. CDR3 sequence (DNA): TGTGCCAGCAGCCAAGTGGGGCTAGCGGGGGAAGAGACCCAGTACTTC. Translation: CASSQVGLAGEETQYF. The chain recombines TRBV4-2 with TRBJ2-5; 10 bases align to TRBD2. CDR3 size: 16 residues. Trimming took 1 base from V and 3 from J; bases not matched to a gene: 5. Germline CDR1 is LGHNA and CDR2 is YNFKEQ.

This chain uses TRBV6-2 or TRBV6-3 with TRBJ2-6, with 11 bases identical to TRBD2. The germline gives CDR1 MNHEY, CDR2 SVGEGT. The CDR3 length is 18 residues. V lost 4 bases and J lost 2; bases outside the gene matches: 7. CDR3 bases: TGTGCCAGCAGTTCCGATAGCGGGAGGGCTACTGGGGCCAACGTCCTGACTTTC. Its translation: CASSSDSGRATGANVLTF.

The V and J genes are TRBV2 and TRBJ1-5; a possible D gene is TRBD1 (6 bases). Germline V CDR1 and CDR2: SNHLY, FYNNEI. The ends were cut back, 6 bases at V and 7 bases at J, with 16 bases in the middle. The CDR3 has 14 amino acids. The CDR3 region is CASSDDRSGQPQHF. In DNA form, the CDR3 reads TGTGCCAGCAGCGACGACAGGTCCGGGCAGCCCCAGCATTTT.

The rearrangement links TRBV29-1 to TRBJ2-3, with 8 bases aligning to TRBD2. The CDR3 has 16 residues. Germline V gene lookup returns CDR1 SQVTM and CDR2 ANQGSEA. The ends lost 4 bases at V and 0 bases at J; junction bases unmatched: 9. CDR3 sequence: CSVAPRLAKSTDTQYF. The CDR3 nucleotides are TGCAGCGTTGCCCCCAGACTAGCGAAAAGCACAGATACGCAGTATTTT.

The J gene is TRBJ1-2, the V gene TRBV19, with D perhaps matching TRBD1 (5 bases). Trimming shortened V by 3 bases and J by 3 bases, and 11 bases separated the two germline ends. Per germline, CDR1 LNHDA and CDR2 SQIVND (reference sequence). The CDR3 contains 14 residues. For the CDR3, the DNA is TGTGCCAGTAGTATTGGAGCCAGGGACTATGGCTACACCTTC. It yields the protein CASSIGARDYGYTF.

The V gene is TRBV30, the J gene TRBJ1-6; D uncertain. Germline CDR1 reads GTSNPN; CDR2 reads SVGIG (reference sequence). The length of the CDR3 is 14 residues. V dropped 5 bases and J dropped 10 bases, with 18 bases sitting between them. Here the CDR3 reads CAWGNGPGGSPLHF. The CDR3 nucleotides are TGTGCCTGGGGGAATGGCCCCGGCGGGTCACCCCTCCACTTT.